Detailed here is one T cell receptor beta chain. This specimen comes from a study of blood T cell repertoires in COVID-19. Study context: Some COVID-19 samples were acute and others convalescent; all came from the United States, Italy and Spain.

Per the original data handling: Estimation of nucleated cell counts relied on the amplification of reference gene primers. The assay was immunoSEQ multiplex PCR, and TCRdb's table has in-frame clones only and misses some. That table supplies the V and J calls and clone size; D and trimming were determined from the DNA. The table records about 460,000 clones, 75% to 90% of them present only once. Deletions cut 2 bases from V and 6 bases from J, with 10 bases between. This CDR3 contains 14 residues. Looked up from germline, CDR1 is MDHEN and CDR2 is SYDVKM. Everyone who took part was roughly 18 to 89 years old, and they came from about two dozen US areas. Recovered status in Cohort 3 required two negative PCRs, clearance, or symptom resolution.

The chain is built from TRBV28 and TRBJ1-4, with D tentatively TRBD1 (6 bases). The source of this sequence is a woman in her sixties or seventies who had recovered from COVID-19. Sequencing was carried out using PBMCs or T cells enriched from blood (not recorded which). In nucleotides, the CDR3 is TGTGCCAGCAGTTTAGCAGGGACATATGAAAAACTGTTTTTT. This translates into CASSLAGTYEKLFF. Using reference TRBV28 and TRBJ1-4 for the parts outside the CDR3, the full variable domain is DVKVTQSSRYLVKRTGEKVFLECVQDMDHENMFWYRQDPGLGLRLIYFSYDVKMKEKGDIPEGYSVSREKKERFSLILESASTNQTSMYLCASSLAGTYEKLFFGSGTQLSVL.